This is a list of T cell receptor beta chains from one sample in a study of blood T cells in healthy people across ages. One entry per CDR3 protein, called by TCRdb with MiXCR from the 5' RACE reads. This table has some 1.6 million distinct CDR3 sequences, approximately 32% appearing once. The source material was blood. The receptors were sampled from a woman younger than 45 in good health. Both conserved end residues are part of each CDR3. D genes are given only for firm matches. For some rows the clone size is stated as once, few or many, or as a class when expanded; others skip it.

D	size	J	V	DNA	CDR3
.	many	TRBJ1-5	TRBV20-1	TGCAGTGCTAGAGCTTACCCCGGGGGAGCACATCAGCCCCAGCATTTT	CSARAYPGGAHQPQHF
.	few	TRBJ1-6	TRBV4-2	TGTGCCAGCAGCCAAGACCGGACAGAAAATAATTCACCCCTCCACTTT	CASSQDRTENNSPLHF
.	many	TRBJ2-3	TRBV29-1	TGCAGCGTTGGTAGGGCGAGCAATCCGGCAGATACGCAGTATTTT	CSVGRASNPADTQYF
.	few	TRBJ1-5	TRBV12-3/TRBV12-4	TGTGCCAGCAGTTTAGCGACCCATTTGAGGCCTCAGCCCCAGCATTTT	CASSLATHLRPQPQHF
.	once	TRBJ2-1	TRBV5-1	TGCGCCAGCAGCCCCGGGACCCGGAATGTGGATGAGCAGTTCTTC	CASSPGTRNVDEQFF
.	few	TRBJ2-1	TRBV7-2	TGTGCCAGCAGCTTAGAGCCGCGGGGGCGGAGCCGGCCGCCGTTCTTC	CASSLEPRGRSRPPFF
.	.	TRBJ2-5	TRBV13	TGTGCCAGCAGCCCTCGGAGCAGGGACGGGCAGTACTTC	CASSPRSRDGQYF
TRBD2	.	TRBJ2-7	TRBV10-3	TGTGCCATCAGCGCTCGCCAGCGGGAGTCCTACCCCCTCGAGCAGTACTTC	CAISARQRESYPLEQYF
.	.	TRBJ1-1	TRBV28	TGTGCCAGCAGTTTAGGTGTGTTTGAAGCTTTCTTT	CASSLGVFEAFF
.	few	TRBJ2-5	TRBV5-1	TGCGCCAGCAGCTTGGGCAGGTCCGGGGAGACCCAGTACTTC	CASSLGRSGETQYF
.	.	TRBJ2-7	TRBV11-2	TGTGCCAGCAGCCTGCAGCTTGGGGAGCAGTACTTC	CASSLQLGEQYF
TRBD2	.	TRBJ2-5	TRBV6-4	TGTGCCAGCAGTGAGGGAGGGGTTGGAGAGACCCAGTACTTC	CASSEGGVGETQYF
TRBD1	few	TRBJ2-7	TRBV6-2/TRBV6-3	TGTGCCAGCAGTTACTTAGGGACAGGGAGCCACCTATCCTACGAGCAGTACTTC	CASSYLGTGSHLSYEQYF
.	.	TRBJ1-5	TRBV6-2/TRBV6-3	TGTGCCAGCAGAGGACAGTCTAGCAATCAGCCCCAGCATTTT	CASRGQSSNQPQHF
TRBD1	.	TRBJ1-2	TRBV20-1	TGCAGTGCCGCGGCAGGGGGCAGAGGAGGCTACACCTTC	CSAAAGGRGGYTF
.	.	TRBJ1-4	TRBV28	TGTGCCAGCAGTTTCTCCCCAGGGTCGTGGGAGACGAATGAAAAACTGTTTTTT	CASSFSPGSWETNEKLFF
.	few	TRBJ2-1	TRBV12-3/TRBV12-4	TGTGCCAGCGAGAGGAACTTAGGTGAGCAGTTCTTC	CASERNLGEQFF
TRBD2	.	TRBJ2-1	TRBV18	TGTGCCAGCCCACCACGACCCGGCGCTAGCGGAAACAATGAGCAGTTCTTC	CASPPRPGASGNNEQFF
.	.	TRBJ2-7	TRBV20-1	TGCAGTGCTAGAGACGGGCGAAACTACGAGCAGTACTTC	CSARDGRNYEQYF
TRBD1	.	TRBJ2-1	TRBV6-6	TGTGCCAGCAGTTATATCAGTGGGACAGCCCTAACCAATGAGCAGTTCTTC	CASSYISGTALTNEQFF
TRBD2	.	TRBJ2-1	TRBV5-6	TGTGCCAGCAGCTCCAGACTAGCGGGAACTGAGCAGTTCTTC	CASSSRLAGTEQFF
TRBD1	.	TRBJ2-1	TRBV20-1	TGCAGTGCTAGAGAAAAGGGGACAGTCTACAATGAGCAGTTCTTC	CSAREKGTVYNEQFF
TRBD2	many	TRBJ2-1	TRBV13	TGTGCCAGCAGCCGACTAGCGGGAGGCCGATACAATGAGCAGTTCTTC	CASSRLAGGRYNEQFF
.	many	TRBJ2-7	TRBV27	TGTGCCAGCAGCTGGGGTAGCTCGTACGAGCAGTACTTC	CASSWGSSYEQYF
.	few	TRBJ2-4	TRBV12-3/TRBV12-4	TGTGCCAGCAGTTTAGCCCTACAGGGTCTTCAGTACTTC	CASSLALQGLQYF
.	.	TRBJ1-1	TRBV4-1	TGCGCCAGCAACTTACACGAGGGAGCGAACACTGAAGCTTTCTTT	CASNLHEGANTEAFF
.	few	TRBJ2-1	TRBV5-6	TGTGCCAGCAGTCTAGGGCAGTTGCCTAGGAATGAGCAGTTCTTC	CASSLGQLPRNEQFF
TRBD2	.	TRBJ2-1	TRBV5-4	TGTGCCAGCAGCCCCGGACTAGCGGGACCTAAAGGGAATGAGCAGTTCTTC	CASSPGLAGPKGNEQFF
.	few	TRBJ2-5	TRBV6-2/TRBV6-3	TGTGCCAGCAGTCGGTACCAAAAGACCCAGTACTTC	CASSRYQKTQYF